This entry lists 21 T cell receptor beta chains sequenced from one sample in a study of OX40 agonist ivuxolimab in advanced cancers. Assay used: immunoSEQ multiplex PCR; TCRdb lists only in-frame clones, some missing. The table records about 79,000 clones, approximately 86% of them present only once. The source material was CD4+ or CD8+ T cells sorted from blood, sampled in a trial of the OX40 agonist ivuxolimab. The receptor source for this set is an adult with an advanced solid tumor such as melanoma, head and neck, liver or kidney cancer.

The chain uses TRBV7-3 and TRBJ2-5, with 9 bases lining up with TRBD1. The J call may be incorrect, as the DNA end agrees better with TRBJ2-7. The CDR3 sequence is 13 residues long. Germline assignment: CDR1 SGHTA and CDR2 FQGTGA. The CDR3 DNA sequence: TGTGCCAGCAGGTTGACAGGGGGTGGCGAGCAGTACTTC. It yields the protein CASRLTGGGEQYF.

This chain links TRBV7-8 with TRBJ2-3; 11 bases agree with TRBD2. V lost 6 bases, J lost 14 bases, and 16 bases stayed unmatched. This CDR3 spans 15 amino acids. Germline V lookup: CDR1 SGHVS, CDR2 FQNEAQ. The CDR3 DNA follows: TGTGCCAGCAGGGAAAAACTAGCGGGGGCCTCCCCCCGGTATTTT. Its protein product is CASREKLAGASPRYF.

This chain uses TRBV25-1 with TRBJ2-2; possible D gene TRBD1, 5 bases. V was trimmed by 2 bases and J by 4 bases, leaving 14 bases between them. Germline V gene sequence: CDR1 MGHDK, CDR2 SYGVNS. The CDR3 length is 16 residues. The CDR3 nucleotides are TGTGCCAGCAGTGAAGGGAAGGGGTGGGCCACCGGGGAGCTGTTTTTT. It encodes CASSEGKGWATGELFF.

There are a few counts of this clone. The chain links TRBV7-2 to TRBJ2-3; 7 positions match TRBD1. Germline V lookup: CDR1 SGHTA, CDR2 FQGNSA. This CDR3 contains 15 residues. V lost 1 base and J lost 2; bases outside the gene matches: 3. CDR3 sequence: CASSLVGGDTDTQYF. Here the CDR3 DNA reads TGTGCCAGCAGCTTAGTAGGGGGCGACACAGATACGCAGTATTTT.

The rearrangement joins TRBV5-4 to TRBJ1-2; D gene unclear. Looked up from germline, CDR1 is SGHNT and CDR2 is YYREEE (reference sequence). The V end was cut by 2 bases, the J end by 9 bases, with 14 bases between. This CDR3 comprises 13 residues. CDR3 residues: CASSFRTAGSYTF. CDR3 nucleotide sequence: TGTGCCAGCAGCTTCAGGACCGCCGGAAGCTACACCTTC.

The chain combines TRBV18 with TRBJ2-4, with D unresolved. The CDR3 sequence is 14 residues long. Trimming shortened V by 3 bases and J by 0 bases, and 6 bases separated the two germline ends. CDR1 is KGHSH, CDR2 LQKENI, per germline. The CDR3 spells CASSPELAKNIQYF. Written as DNA, the CDR3 is TGTGCCAGCTCACCCGAGTTAGCCAAAAACATTCAGTACTTC.

The V gene is TRBV18, the J gene TRBJ2-1, with TRBD2 matching 8 bases. The junction had 11 bases not matched to a gene; V was cut back by 6 bases and J by 4 bases. Germline CDR1 KGHSH, CDR2 LQKENI. The CDR3 has 16 residues. The CDR3 nucleotides read TGTGCCAGCTCGCTGTCATTAGCGGGACAATACAATGAGCAGTTCTTC. This gives the protein CASSLSLAGQYNEQFF.

The V call is TRBV7-9, the J call TRBJ1-1; 10 bases line up with TRBD1. The CDR3 sequence is 13 residues long. Unmatched junction bases numbered 1, after V lost 5 bases and J lost 4 bases. CDR1 is SEHNR and CDR2 is FQNEAQ in the germline V gene (reference sequence). The CDR3 is CASSRTGGTEAFF. As DNA, the CDR3 is TGTGCCAGCAGCCGGACAGGGGGCACTGAAGCTTTCTTT. Full variable domain (remainder filled in from reference TRBV7-9 and TRBJ1-1): DTGVSQNPRHKITKRGQNVTFRCDPISEHNRLYWYRQTLGQGPEFLTYFQNEAQLEKSRLLSDRFSAERPKGSFSTLEIQRTEQGDSAMYLCASSRTGGTEAFFGQGTRLTVV.

This chain uses TRBV2 with TRBJ1-4, with D unclear. The CDR3 extends over 15 amino acids. V was clipped by 6 bases and J by 5 bases, with 16 bases between them. Per germline, CDR1 SNHLY and CDR2 FYNNEI. CDR3 in amino acids: CASRAEGRPNEKLFF. Written as DNA, the CDR3 is TGTGCCAGCAGGGCCGAAGGACGACCGAATGAAAAACTGTTTTTT.

The chain couples TRBV30 to TRBJ1-1; TRBD1 agrees at 9 bases. Per germline, CDR1 GTSNPN and CDR2 SVGIG (reference sequence). The CDR3 is 16 amino acids. The V gene end was trimmed by 2 bases and the J gene end by 4 bases; junction bases not matched to a gene: 11. Here the CDR3 reads CAWSYHGTGRGTEAFF. The CDR3 region has the DNA TGTGCCTGGAGTTACCACGGGACAGGGAGGGGCACTGAAGCTTTCTTT.

The V gene is TRBV9, the J gene TRBJ2-2, with TRBD2 matching over 8 bases. The CDR3 totals 15 residues. V was pared by 1 base and J by 5 bases, with 4 bases of the junction left unmatched. CDR1 and CDR2 from the germline V gene are SGDLS and YYNGEE. CDR3 residues: CASSVRAGDTGELFF. The CDR3 DNA reads TGTGCCAGCAGCGTAAGAGCGGGAGATACCGGGGAGCTGTTTTTT.

This clone was recorded once. The rearrangement links TRBV28 to TRBJ2-1; TRBD2 agrees at 9 bases. Per the germline V gene, CDR1 is MDHEN and CDR2 is SYDVKM. V shed 2 bases and J 6 bases; nucleotides not matched to a gene: 5. The CDR3 contains 15 residues. The CDR3 DNA sequence: TGTGCCAGCAGTTTAGCGGGAGGGGATTTCAATGAGCAGTTCTTC. It is translated as CASSLAGGDFNEQFF. The full variable domain, completed using reference TRBV28 and TRBJ2-1, is DVKVTQSSRYLVKRTGEKVFLECVQDMDHENMFWYRQDPGLGLRLIYFSYDVKMKEKGDIPEGYSVSREKKERFSLILESASTNQTSMYLCASSLAGGDFNEQFFGPGTRLTVL.

With regard to this clone: One end of the junction does not line up with germline, which may come from a read error. The chain links TRBV13 to TRBJ1-5; D uncertain. CDR1 is PRHDT and CDR2 is FYEKMQ in the germline V gene (reference sequence). The CDR3 loop spans 14 amino acids. CDR3 sequence reads: CASNLGLSNQPQHF. CDR3 DNA sequence: TGTGCCAGCAACTTAGGTCTCAGCAATCAGCCCCAGCATTTT. The full variable domain, with the rest looked up from reference TRBV13 and TRBJ1-5, is AAGVIQSPRHLIKEKRETATLKCYPIPRHDTVYWYQQGPGQDPQFLISFYEKMQSDKGSIPDRFSAQQFSDYHSELNMSSLELGDSALYFCASNLGLSNQPQHFGDGTRLSIL.

As concerns this clone: The identical CDR3 is also encoded by other nucleotide sequences in the sample. The chain is built from TRBV9 and TRBJ2-7; D perhaps matches TRBD1 (6 bases). Per germline, CDR1 SGDLS and CDR2 YYNGEE. Between the trimmed V and J ends, which lost 0 bases and 2 bases, there was a span of 15 bases. CDR3 length: 16 amino acids. The CDR3 region is CASSVGLQGLPYEQYF. The DNA for the CDR3 is TGTGCCAGCAGCGTAGGGCTACAGGGCCTCCCCTACGAGCAGTACTTC.

The chain combines TRBV9 with TRBJ1-4; weak D call: TRBD1 (5 bases). Trimming stripped 0 bases from V and 5 bases from J, with 11 bases between. Germline CDR1 and CDR2: SGDLS and YYNGEE. There are 15 residues in the CDR3. The chain's CDR3 is CASSVVGTSNEKLFF. The CDR3 DNA sequence: TGTGCCAGCAGCGTAGTGGGGACTAGCAATGAAAAACTGTTTTTT.

V gene TRBV6-1 combines with J gene TRBJ2-4, with 7 bases aligning to TRBD2. Germline trimming cut 1 base from V and 1 base from J; bases unmatched to any gene: 13. The germline V gene encodes CDR1 MNHNS and CDR2 SASEGT. This CDR3 is 19 amino acids long. The CDR3 sequence: CASSEDSFLADDAKNIQYF. CDR3 nucleotide sequence: TGTGCCAGCAGTGAAGATAGTTTCCTAGCGGACGATGCCAAAAACATTCAGTACTTC.

V usage is TRBV5-1 and J usage is TRBJ2-5, with 14 bases fitting TRBD2. The CDR3 sequence is 16 residues long. The V and J ends lost 4 bases and 5 bases, in that order; junction bases with no gene match: 7. Germline CDR1 SGHRS, CDR2 YFSETQ. CDR3 sequence reads: CASSPGLAGDWETQYF. In DNA, the CDR3 is TGCGCCAGCAGCCCGGGACTAGCGGGAGATTGGGAGACCCAGTACTTC.

Here the CDR3 DNA reads TGTGCCAGTAGTATTGTAACCTCAAGGGCGAAATTGGATCCGCCCCAGCATTTT. Translating gives CASSIVTSRAKLDPPQHF. The rearrangement uses TRBV19 and TRBJ1-5, with unresolved D. Germline-derived CDR1 and CDR2 are LNHDA and SQIVND (reference sequence). V was cut by 3 bases and J by 9 bases, with 27 bases left in between. There are 18 residues in the CDR3.

With regard to this clone: This sample includes further DNA sequences coding for the same CDR3. V and J are TRBV7-2 and TRBJ2-3; D remains ambiguous. V dropped 5 bases and J dropped 0 bases, with 3 bases sitting between them. Germline V lookup: CDR1 SGHTA, CDR2 FQGNSA. The CDR3 consists of 12 residues. The CDR3 DNA is TGTGCCAGCAGCCGTAGCACAGATACGCAGTATTTT. Translating gives CASSRSTDTQYF.

The chain uses TRBV4-1 and TRBJ1-4; unclear D gene. In germline, CDR1 is MGHRA, CDR2 YSYEKL. The V and J ends lost 0 bases and 2 bases respectively, with 7 bases between them. This CDR3 spans 15 amino acids. CDR3 nucleotide sequence: TGCGCCAGCAGCCAAGATGACGGTACTAATGAAAAACTGTTTTTT. Encoded protein: CASSQDDGTNEKLFF.

CDR3 in DNA: TGTGCCAGCAGCACTAGCGTGTGGGGGGCAGATACGCAGTATTTT. Its translation is CASSTSVWGADTQYF. The chain couples TRBV11-2 to TRBJ2-3; 7 bases map to TRBD2. The CDR3 runs to 15 residues. Germline V gives CDR1 SGHAT, CDR2 FQNNGV. V shed 5 bases and J 4 bases; nucleotides not matched to a gene: 9.